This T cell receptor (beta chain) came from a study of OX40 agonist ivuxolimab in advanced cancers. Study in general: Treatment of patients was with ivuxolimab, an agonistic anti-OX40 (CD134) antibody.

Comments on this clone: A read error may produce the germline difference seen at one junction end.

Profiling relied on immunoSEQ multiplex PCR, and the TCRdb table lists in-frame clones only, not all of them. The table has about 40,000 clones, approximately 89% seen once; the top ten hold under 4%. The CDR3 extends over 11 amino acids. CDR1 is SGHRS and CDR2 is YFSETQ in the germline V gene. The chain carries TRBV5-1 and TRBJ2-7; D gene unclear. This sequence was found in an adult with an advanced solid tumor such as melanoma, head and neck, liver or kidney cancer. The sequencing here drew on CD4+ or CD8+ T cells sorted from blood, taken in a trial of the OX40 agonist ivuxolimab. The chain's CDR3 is CASSFMREQYF. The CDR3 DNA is TGTGCCAGCAGCTTTATGCGTGAGCAGTACTTC.